The rows below give T cell receptor beta chains drawn from one sample of a study of blood T cell repertoires in COVID-19. Clones were read by immunoSEQ multiplex PCR, and TCRdb kept only the in-frame ones, dropping some. The sample includes about 180,000 clones, roughly 81% of them seen just once. Sequenced input: peripheral blood. The receptor source for this set is an elderly woman with COVID-19, enrolled during active disease. CDR3s include the opening cysteine and the closing phenylalanine or tryptophan. Each record gives: CDR3 length, clone size, V gene, J gene, D gene, CDR3 DNA, CDR3 protein. D genes are given only for firm matches. The listing skips clone size in some rows; elsewhere it reads once, few, many or a size class.

>13|-|TRBV11-3|TRBJ1-1|-
TGTGCCAGCAGCCAAACAGGGTACACTGAAGCTTTCTTT
CASSQTGYTEAFF
>15|-|TRBV2|TRBJ1-4|TRBD1
TGTGCCAGCAGGACCCGACAGGGAAGAAGTGAAAAACTGTTTTTT
CASRTRQGRSEKLFF
>14|-|TRBV2|TRBJ1-1|-
TGTGCCAGCAGTGGGGACATTTTGAACACTGAAGCTTTCTTT
CASSGDILNTEAFF
>18|once|TRBV9|TRBJ2-7|TRBD2
TGTGCCAGCAGCCCTCGACTAGCGGGGGCACGCAACACCTACGAGCAGTACTTC
CASSPRLAGARNTYEQYF
>14|-|TRBV7-2|TRBJ1-5|TRBD1
TGTGCCAGCAGCTCGGGACAGAGCAATCAGCCCCAGCATTTT
CASSSGQSNQPQHF
>14|-|TRBV2|TRBJ1-3|-
TGTGCCAGCATCCCCTGGGGCGGAGGAAACACCATATATTTT
CASIPWGGGNTIYF
>18|many|TRBV2|TRBJ1-2|TRBD1
TGTGCCAGCAGTGAAAGGTGGGGGACAGGGTGGGATGACTATGGCTACACCTTC
CASSERWGTGWDDYGYTF
>16|-|TRBV4-3|TRBJ2-1|TRBD1
TGCGCCAGCAGCCAAGACGGGACAGGGTGGGGGAATGAGCAGTTCTTC
CASSQDGTGWGNEQFF
>12|-|TRBV7-2|TRBJ2-3|-
TGTGCCAGCAGCCAGGCTGGGGATACGCAGTATTTT
CASSQAGDTQYF
>12|-|TRBV6-2/TRBV6-3|TRBJ1-2|-
TGTGCCAGCAGTTATCCCTACTATGGCTACACCTTC
CASSYPYYGYTF
>15|once|TRBV11-2|TRBJ2-7|TRBD1
TGTGCCAGCAGCTTAGACCGGGACAGGGGCTACGAGCAGTACTTC
CASSLDRDRGYEQYF
>16|-|TRBV9|TRBJ2-3|TRBD2
TGTGCCAGCAGCGCGGGACTAGCGCTGAGCACAGATACGCAGTATTTT
CASSAGLALSTDTQYF
>15|-|TRBV4-2|TRBJ2-1|TRBD2
TGTGCCAGCACCCCCGGAACTAGCGGGGACGGTGAGCAGTTCTTC
CASTPGTSGDGEQFF
>14|-|TRBV2|TRBJ1-1|-
TGTGCCAGCAGCACTGACAGGTTGAACACTGAAGCTTTCTTT
CASSTDRLNTEAFF
>12|-|TRBV12-3/TRBV12-4|TRBJ2-1|-
TGTGCCAGCAGTGGTAGCAGCAATGAGCAGTTCTTC
CASSGSSNEQFF
>16|-|TRBV5-1|TRBJ2-3|TRBD2
TGCGCCAGCAGCCCGCCACTAGCGGGGGGGCAAGATACGCAGTATTTT
CASSPPLAGGQDTQYF
>13|-|TRBV7-9|TRBJ1-1|-
TGTGCCAGCAGATTCCCACAGGACACTGAAGCTTTCTTT
CASRFPQDTEAFF
>15|-|TRBV20-1|TRBJ2-7|TRBD2
TGCAGTGCTAGTTCGCTAGCGGGGGACTTCTACGAGCAGTACTTC
CSASSLAGDFYEQYF
>14|few|TRBV6-1|TRBJ1-2|TRBD1
TGTGCCAGCAGTGAAGTGCACAGGGGCTATGGCTACACCTTC
CASSEVHRGYGYTF
>16|-|TRBV5-4|TRBJ2-3|TRBD2
TGTGCCAGCAGCCCAGGACTAGCGGGAGTAGGGGATACGCAGTATTTT
CASSPGLAGVGDTQYF
>13|-|TRBV6-1|TRBJ1-2|TRBD1
TGTGCCAGCAGGGGACAGGGTTCCAACGGCTACACCTTC
CASRGQGSNGYTF
>18|-|TRBV7-8|TRBJ2-2|TRBD2
TGTGCCAGCAGCGCTACTCCTACTAGCGGGAGAATACTTGGGGAGCTGTTTTTT
CASSATPTSGRILGELFF
>15|-|TRBV4-2|TRBJ1-5|-
TGTGCCAGCAGCCAAGAGTCAGCGTACAATCAGCCCCAGCATTTT
CASSQESAYNQPQHF
>15|once|TRBV11-3|TRBJ1-2|-
TGTGCCAGCAGCTTGGGTTCCGAGGGTATTAAAGGCTACACCTTC
CASSLGSEGIKGYTF
>15|-|TRBV28|TRBJ2-7|TRBD2
TGTGCCAGCAGTTTATCGGGAGGGCCACCCTACGAGCAGTACTTC
CASSLSGGPPYEQYF
>15|-|TRBV6-6|TRBJ2-7|TRBD2
TGTGCCAGCAGTTACTCTGGGACTAGCGCCTACGAGCAGTACTTC
CASSYSGTSAYEQYF
>14|once|TRBV3-1/TRBV3-2|TRBJ1-1|-
TGTGCCAGCAGCCAAGCGGCGGGGAACACTGAAGCTTTCTTT
CASSQAAGNTEAFF
>14|-|TRBV28|TRBJ2-7|TRBD2
TGTGCCAGCAGTTTGGGACTAGCGGCCTACGAGCAGTACTTC
CASSLGLAAYEQYF